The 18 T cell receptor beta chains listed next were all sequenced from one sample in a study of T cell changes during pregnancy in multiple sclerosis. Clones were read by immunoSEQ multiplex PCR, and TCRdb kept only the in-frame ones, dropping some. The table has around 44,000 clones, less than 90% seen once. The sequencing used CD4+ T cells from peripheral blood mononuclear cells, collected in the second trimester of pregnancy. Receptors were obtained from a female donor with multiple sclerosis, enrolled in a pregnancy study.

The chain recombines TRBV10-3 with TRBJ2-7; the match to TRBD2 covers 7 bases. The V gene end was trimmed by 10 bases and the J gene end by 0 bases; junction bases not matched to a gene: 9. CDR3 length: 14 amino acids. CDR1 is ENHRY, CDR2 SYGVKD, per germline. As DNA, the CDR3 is TGTGCCAGTTACTCTGGCGGGAGCTCCTACGAGCAGTACTTC. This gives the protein CASYSGGSSYEQYF.

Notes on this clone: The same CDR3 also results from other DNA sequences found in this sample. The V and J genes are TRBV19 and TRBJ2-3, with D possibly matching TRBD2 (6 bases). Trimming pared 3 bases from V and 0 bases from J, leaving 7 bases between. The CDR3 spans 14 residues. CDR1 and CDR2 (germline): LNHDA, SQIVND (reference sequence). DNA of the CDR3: TGTGCCAGTAGTATCGGGACTAGCACAGATACGCAGTATTTT. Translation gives CASSIGTSTDTQYF.

The CDR3: CASSAGLHYEQYF. The CDR3, as DNA: TGTGCCAGCAGCGCGGGACTACACTACGAGCAGTACTTC. This chain uses TRBV7-9 with TRBJ2-7, with TRBD2 identical over 7 bases. Germline CDR1 and CDR2: SEHNR and FQNEAQ (reference sequence). This CDR3 has 13 residues. V shed 5 bases and J 3 bases; nucleotides not matched to a gene: 4.

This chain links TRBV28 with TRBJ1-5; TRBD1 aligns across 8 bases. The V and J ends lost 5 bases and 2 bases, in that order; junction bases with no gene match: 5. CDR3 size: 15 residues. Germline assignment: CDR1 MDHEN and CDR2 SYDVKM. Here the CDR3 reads CASSRQDRGNQPQHF. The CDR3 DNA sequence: TGTGCCAGCAGTAGACAGGACAGGGGCAATCAGCCCCAGCATTTT.

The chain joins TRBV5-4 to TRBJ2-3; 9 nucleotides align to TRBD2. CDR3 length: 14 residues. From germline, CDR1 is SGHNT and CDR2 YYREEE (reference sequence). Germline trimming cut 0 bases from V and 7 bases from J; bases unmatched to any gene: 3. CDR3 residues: CASSLAAGGYTQYF. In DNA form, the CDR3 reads TGTGCCAGCAGCTTGGCTGCGGGAGGGTATACGCAGTATTTT.

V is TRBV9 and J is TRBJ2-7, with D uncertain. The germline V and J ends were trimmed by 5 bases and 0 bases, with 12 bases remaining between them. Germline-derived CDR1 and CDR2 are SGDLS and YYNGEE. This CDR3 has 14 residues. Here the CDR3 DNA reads TGTGCCAGCAGTCCGGGTCTAAGCTCCTACGAGCAGTACTTC. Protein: CASSPGLSSYEQYF. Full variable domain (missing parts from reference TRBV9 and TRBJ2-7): DSGVTQTPKHLITATGQRVTLRCSPRSGDLSVYWYQQSLDQGLQFLIQYYNGEERAKGNILERFSAQQFPDLHSELNLSSLELGDSALYFCASSPGLSSYEQYFGPGTRLTVT.

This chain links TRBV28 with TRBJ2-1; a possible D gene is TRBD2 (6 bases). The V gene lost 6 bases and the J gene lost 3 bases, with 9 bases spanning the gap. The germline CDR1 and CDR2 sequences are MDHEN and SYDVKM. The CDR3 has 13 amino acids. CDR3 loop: CASSRGSYNEQFF. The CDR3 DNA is TGTGCCAGCAGCCGGGGGAGCTACAATGAGCAGTTCTTC.

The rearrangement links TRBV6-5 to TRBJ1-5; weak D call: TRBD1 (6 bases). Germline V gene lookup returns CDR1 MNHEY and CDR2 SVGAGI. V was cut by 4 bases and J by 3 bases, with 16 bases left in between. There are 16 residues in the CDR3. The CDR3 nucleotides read TGTGCCAGCAGTTTGTTAAGCAGGGACACCAATCAGCCCCAGCATTTT. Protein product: CASSLLSRDTNQPQHF.

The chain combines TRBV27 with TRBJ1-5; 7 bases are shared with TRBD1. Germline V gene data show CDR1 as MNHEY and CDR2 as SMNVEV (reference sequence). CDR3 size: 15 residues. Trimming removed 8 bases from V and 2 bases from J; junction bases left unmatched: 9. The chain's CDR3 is CASGWGQWGNQPQHF. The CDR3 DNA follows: TGTGCCAGCGGGTGGGGACAGTGGGGCAATCAGCCCCAGCATTTT.

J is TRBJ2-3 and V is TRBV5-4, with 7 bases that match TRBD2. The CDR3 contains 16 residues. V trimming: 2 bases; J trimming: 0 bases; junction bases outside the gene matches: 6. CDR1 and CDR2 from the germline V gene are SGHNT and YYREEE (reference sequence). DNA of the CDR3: TGTGCCAGCAGCTTTTTAAGCGGGACTAGCACAGATACGCAGTATTTT. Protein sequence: CASSFLSGTSTDTQYF.

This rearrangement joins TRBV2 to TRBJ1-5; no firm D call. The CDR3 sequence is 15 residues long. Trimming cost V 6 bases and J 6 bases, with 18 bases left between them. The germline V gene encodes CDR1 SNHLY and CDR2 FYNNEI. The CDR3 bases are TGTGCCAGCAGCGGGGAAAGTTGGCGTAGTCAGCCCCAGCATTTT. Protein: CASSGESWRSQPQHF.

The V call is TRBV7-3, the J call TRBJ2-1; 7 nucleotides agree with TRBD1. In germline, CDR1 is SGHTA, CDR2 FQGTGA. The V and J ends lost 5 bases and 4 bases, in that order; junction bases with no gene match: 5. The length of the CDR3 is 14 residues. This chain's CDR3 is CASSTGQLYNEQFF. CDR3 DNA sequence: TGTGCCAGCAGCACGGGACAGTTATACAATGAGCAGTTCTTC.

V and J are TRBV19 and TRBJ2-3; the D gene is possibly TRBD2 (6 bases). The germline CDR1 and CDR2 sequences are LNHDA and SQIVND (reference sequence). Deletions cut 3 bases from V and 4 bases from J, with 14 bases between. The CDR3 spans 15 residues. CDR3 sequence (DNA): TGTGCCAGTAGTATCGGCCGAGGGACTCCAGATACGCAGTATTTT. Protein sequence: CASSIGRGTPDTQYF.

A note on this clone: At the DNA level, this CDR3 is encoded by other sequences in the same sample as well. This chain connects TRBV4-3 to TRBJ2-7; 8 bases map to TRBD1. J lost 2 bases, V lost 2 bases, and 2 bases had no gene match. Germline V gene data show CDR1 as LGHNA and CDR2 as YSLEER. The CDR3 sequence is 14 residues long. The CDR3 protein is CASSQRTGPYEQYF. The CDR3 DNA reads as TGCGCCAGCAGCCAACGGACAGGGCCCTACGAGCAGTACTTC.

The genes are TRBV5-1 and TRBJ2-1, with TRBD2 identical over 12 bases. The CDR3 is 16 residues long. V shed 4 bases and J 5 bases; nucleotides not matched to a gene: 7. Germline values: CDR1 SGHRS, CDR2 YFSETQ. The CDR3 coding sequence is TGCGCCAGCAGCCGCTCGGGACTAGCGGGCAACAATGAGCAGTTCTTC. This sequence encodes CASSRSGLAGNNEQFF.

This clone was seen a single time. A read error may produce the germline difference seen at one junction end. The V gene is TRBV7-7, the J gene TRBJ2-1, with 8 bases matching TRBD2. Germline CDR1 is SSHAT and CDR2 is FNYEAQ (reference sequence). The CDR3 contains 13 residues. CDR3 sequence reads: CASSGGLLGEQFF. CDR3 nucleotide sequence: TGTGCTAGCAGCGGGGGACTCCTCGGGGAGCAGTTCTTC.

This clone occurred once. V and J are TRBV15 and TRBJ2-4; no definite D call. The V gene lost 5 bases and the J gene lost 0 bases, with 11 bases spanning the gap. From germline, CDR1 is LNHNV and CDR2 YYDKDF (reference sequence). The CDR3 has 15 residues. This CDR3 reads CATSLETGAKNIQYF. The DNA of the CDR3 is TGTGCCACCAGCCTTGAGACGGGAGCCAAAAACATTCAGTACTTC.

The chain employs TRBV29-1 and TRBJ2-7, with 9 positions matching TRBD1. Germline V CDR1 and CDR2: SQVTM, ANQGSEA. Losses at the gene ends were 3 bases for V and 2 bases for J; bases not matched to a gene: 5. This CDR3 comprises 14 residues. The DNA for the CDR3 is TGCAGCGTTGAGTCGGGACAGGGTGCCTACGAGCAGTACTTC. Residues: CSVESGQGAYEQYF.